This T cell receptor (beta chain) emerged from a study of early T cells in non-severe SARS-CoV-2 infection. Study overall: Chains stayed unpaired after sequencing of bulk RNA from unsorted whole blood.

In the case of this clonotype: Its antigen is currently unknown.

V was cut by 1 base and J by 6 bases, with 10 bases left in between. Germline CDR1 is KGHDR and CDR2 is SFDVKD. This CDR3 contains 14 residues. Study results and limitations: Anti-spike CD8 responses were favored by VDJdb matching, which missed private and CD4 specificities.

Unique molecular identifiers were affixed to single, distinct cDNA molecules. From the 5' RACE reads, TCRdb called clonotypes with MiXCR, one entry per CDR3 protein. Of around 64,000 distinct CDR3 sequences in the sample, around 10% were seen once. The receptor was isolated from an adult who was a healthcare worker with PCR-confirmed SARS-CoV-2 infection or an uninfected control (not recorded which). The chain combines TRBV24-1 with TRBJ2-3; D not resolved. Sequencing used whole blood, obtained at baseline. The CDR3 region is CATSDFDSRDTQYF. CDR3 coding DNA: TGTGCCACCAGTGATTTTGATTCACGGGATACGCAGTATTTT.